This T cell receptor beta chain was sequenced in a study of cytomegalovirus exposure and HLA in healthy donors. Amplification used 60 Vbeta primers and 13 Jbeta primers. This table comes from immunoSEQ multiplex PCR, and its TCRdb copy is limited to in-frame clones, with some not included. The repertoire holds around 90,000 clones, around 60% seen once, with around 2.5% in the top ten. The ends lost 5 bases at V and 5 bases at J; junction bases unmatched: 10. The CDR3 has 15 amino acids. Germline V gene lookup returns CDR1 SGHVS and CDR2 FNYEAQ. This chain uses TRBV7-6 with TRBJ2-5, with 8 bases aligning to TRBD1. The sample comprised PBMCs. The source is a human donor in good health. The CDR3 protein is CASSRDRGLSETQYF. Written as DNA, the CDR3 is TGTGCCAGCAGCCGTGACAGGGGATTATCCGAGACCCAGTACTTC.